The following is a T cell receptor beta chain sequence with its context. Its antigen remains unidentified. No much larger clone exists at a distance of one base, and base qualities are not known. The data derive from a study of siplizumab effects on memory and regulatory T cells (dated by TCRdb to about 2019). In the study overall: The study examined how the anti-CD2 antibody siplizumab affects alloreactive T-cell subsets in allogeneic mixed lymphocyte reactions built from human PBMCs. Overall results and qualifications from the work: In reactions with siplizumab, an average of 68.8% of mappable alloreactive CD4+ clones were Treg-derived, compared with 25% to 30% in control reactions. Unstimulated naive T cells appeared to be more diverse than memory T cells, and naive cells seemed to make a substantial contribution to the alloresponse. Whether proliferating Tregs from siplizumab cultures actually had suppressive function was not functionally confirmed. Sequences below about 10^-5 frequency were poorly captured, so only a minor fraction of alloreactive clones could be mapped to unstimulated subsets. About 75-97% of proliferating CD4+ or CD8+ clones could not be given a naive or memory phenotype. Siplizumab significantly reduced the cumulative frequency of alloreactive sequences traceable to unstimulated CD4+ memory T cells.

Receptors were amplified or captured by the immunoSEQ multiplex PCR assay. Approximately 100,000 TCR templates per sample were assayed on the deep sequencing platform. Genomic DNA extracted from sorted T cells was used for TCRbeta CDR3 sequencing. The authors' pipeline ran thus. The R programming language was used for the clonal analysis of the TCRbeta CDR3 data. Unstimulated samples were compared with post-reaction CFSE-low samples to define alloreactive CD4+ and CD8+ clones. Regulatory or non-regulatory origin of alloreactive CD4+ clones was assigned by matching sequences to the sorted unstimulated Treg and non-Treg repertoires. The source is immuneACCESS, and TCRdb retained only in-frame sequences with V and J called. Part of the clones is not carried over; for the studies checked, unresolved V genes explain less than half of this, and the remainder is unexplained. That table gives V, J and clone size, and the DNA gave D and trimming. Recorded for this sample are approximately 58,000 clones; more than 85% of them occurred a single time. The ten most abundant clones make up less than 40% of the sample.

The germline V gene specifies SNHLY as CDR1 and FYNNEI as CDR2. The germline ends are 13 bases apart after V is trimmed by 7 bases and J by 4 bases. The CDR3 spans 14 residues, from the cysteine through the phenylalanine. Only the CDR3 portion is preserved as DNA: 42 bases, with reading frame beginning at the first base. Sorted unstimulated T cells and proliferating T cells recovered from mixed lymphocyte reactions underwent TCRbeta CDR3 sequencing. Fresh whole blood from approximately ten HLA-typed healthy donors was used to isolate PBMCs. The chain employs TRBV2 and TRBJ1-4, and TRBD1 may be the D gene, going by 5 matching bases. This receptor was identified in a human donor in good health. The sequenced sample was CD8+ T cells sorted from blood. CDR3 sequence: CASIGKGFNEKLFF. The DNA sequence reads TGTGCCAGCATAGGGAAGGGGTTTAATGAAAAACTGTTTTTT.